These T cell receptor beta chains were read from a single sample in a study of cytomegalovirus exposure and HLA in healthy donors. Produced via immunoSEQ multiplex PCR; TCRdb's table is partial and in-frame only. The table lists roughly 200,000 clones, 65% to 85% of them singletons. Sequenced input: PBMCs. The origin of the receptors is a man in his sixties in good health and CMV-seronegative. The conserved cysteine and the conserved F or W are not part of the CDR3 here. Clone size, where shown, is once, few, many, or a class for clones that have expanded.

J,V,size,CDR3
TRBJ2-7,TRBV6-1,.,ASSDNRGQGYEQY
TRBJ2-3,TRBV19,.,ASRPGLASTDTQY
TRBJ2-7,TRBV7-2,.,ASSPRTYEQY
TRBJ2-7,TRBV2,.,ASTGTNFYEQY
TRBJ1-1,TRBV10-3,once,AIRDRAWTEAF
TRBJ1-6,TRBV7-9,.,SSSSADREIH
TRBJ2-7,TRBV15,.,ATSRDLASGAYEQY
TRBJ2-7,TRBV11-1,few,ASSPLRGKYEQY
TRBJ1-4,TRBV4-2,.,ASSPLGAGNEKLF
TRBJ1-1,TRBV19,.,ASRIFGPGAFKMNTEAF
TRBJ1-2,TRBV30,.,AWSAQVYGYT
TRBJ2-7,TRBV29-1,.,SVAGTGGAQY
TRBJ2-4,TRBV7-8,.,ASSLAPAEGGNIQY
TRBJ2-2,TRBV27,few,ASSLADDWGVVGELF
TRBJ1-6,TRBV5-1,once,ASSLGSEIRNNSPLH
TRBJ2-2,TRBV19,.,ASSVGGRHTGELF
TRBJ1-2,TRBV5-1,.,ASSWDTGANYGYT
TRBJ1-1,TRBV6-5,.,ASSPGWRAEAF
TRBJ1-2,TRBV10-3,.,AISEYRREDNYGYT
TRBJ1-4,TRBV5-1,.,ASSGGSGRINEKLF
TRBJ1-5,TRBV7-9,.,ASSLGAGGADGNQPQH
TRBJ1-1,TRBV19,.,ASSIIAGQGSAWGF
TRBJ1-1,TRBV27,.,ASSSRRGWGAF
TRBJ1-2,TRBV19,.,ASSIVPSYGYT
TRBJ1-3,TRBV6-1,.,ASSDWGRGSSGNTIY
TRBJ2-7,TRBV10-1,.,ASSSGAPSYEQY
TRBJ2-1,TRBV6-6,.,ASSYSRGNEQF
TRBJ1-5,TRBV7-6,few,ASRLGQNSNQPQH
TRBJ1-2,TRBV29-1,.,SVGGPGGEGNYGYT
TRBJ2-7,TRBV7-8,once,ASSPRGTGGVYEQY
TRBJ1-1,TRBV27,.,ASSPPPSLLNTEAF
TRBJ2-7,TRBV18,few,ASSPLGQLSYEQY
TRBJ2-3,TRBV5-1,.,ASSLASTDTQY
TRBJ1-1,TRBV29-1,.,SVVRQVTGPNTEAF
TRBJ1-5,TRBV19,.,ASSTGHPSNQPQH
TRBJ2-2,TRBV18,.,ASSPNSLNTGELF
.,TRBV6-5,once,ASSSHPQGGEQY